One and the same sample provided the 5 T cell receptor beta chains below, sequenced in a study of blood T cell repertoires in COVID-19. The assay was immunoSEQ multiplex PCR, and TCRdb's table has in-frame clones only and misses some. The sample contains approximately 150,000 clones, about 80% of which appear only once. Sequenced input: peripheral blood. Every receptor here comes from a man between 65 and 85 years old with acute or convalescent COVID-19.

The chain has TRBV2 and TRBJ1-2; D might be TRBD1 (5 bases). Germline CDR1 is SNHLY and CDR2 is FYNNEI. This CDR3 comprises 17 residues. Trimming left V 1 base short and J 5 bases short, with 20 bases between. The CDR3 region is CASSEVLVSGGDYGYTF. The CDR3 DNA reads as TGTGCCAGCAGTGAAGTCCTGGTGTCGGGGGGGGATTATGGCTACACCTTC.

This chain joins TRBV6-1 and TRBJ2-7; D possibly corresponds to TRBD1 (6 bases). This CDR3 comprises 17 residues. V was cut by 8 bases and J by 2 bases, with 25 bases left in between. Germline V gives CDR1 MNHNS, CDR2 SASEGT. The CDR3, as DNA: TGTGCCAGCCGGGAAGCCGAGTCAGGGGTGCTGGCCTACGAGCAGTACTTC. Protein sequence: CASREAESGVLAYEQYF.

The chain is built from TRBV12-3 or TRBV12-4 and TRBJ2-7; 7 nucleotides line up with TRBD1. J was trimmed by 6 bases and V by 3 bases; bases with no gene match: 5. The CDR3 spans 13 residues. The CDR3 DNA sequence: TGTGCCAGCAGTTTTATTCGGGACAGCGAGCAGTACTTC. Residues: CASSFIRDSEQYF.

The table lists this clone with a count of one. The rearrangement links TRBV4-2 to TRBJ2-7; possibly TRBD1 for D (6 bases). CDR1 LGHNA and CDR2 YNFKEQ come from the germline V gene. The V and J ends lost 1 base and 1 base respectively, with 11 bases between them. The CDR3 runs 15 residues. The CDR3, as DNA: TGTGCCAGCAGCCAAGGACAGGCCTCATCCTACGAGCAGTACTTC. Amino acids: CASSQGQASSYEQYF.

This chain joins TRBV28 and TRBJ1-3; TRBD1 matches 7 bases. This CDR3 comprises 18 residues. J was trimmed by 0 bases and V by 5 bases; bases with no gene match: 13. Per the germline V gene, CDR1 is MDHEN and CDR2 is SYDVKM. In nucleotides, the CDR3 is TGTGCCAGCAGTCCTCGTCGGACAGGAGTATCCTCTGGAAACACCATATATTTT. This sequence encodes CASSPRRTGVSSGNTIYF.